Reported below is one T cell receptor beta chain. The target antigen is unknown. Sample time point: persistent/refractory GD, antithyroid drugs over 5 years with positive TRAb. Extracted RNA from PBMCs served as the source of the TCR library. The sample is drawn from a study of regulatory T cells in long-lasting Graves disease. Study-level points and caveats: TRBV28 was favored in persistent disease, as were TRBJ1-2 and TRBJ2-5.

Sequencing libraries for TCR beta were prepared with iRepertoire HTBI primers and Arm-PCR of CDR3 regions. From the multiplex PCR reads, TCRdb called clonotypes with MiXCR, one entry per CDR3 protein. This table holds 450,000 or so distinct CDR3 sequences, about 22% found once. CDR1 and CDR2 (germline): DFQATT, SNEGSKA (reference sequence). This CDR3 has 12 residues. V lost 7 bases and J 8 bases, leaving 17 bases between the germline ends. Sequencing was performed on peripheral blood mononuclear cells (PBMCs), taken when the disease was refractory, from a patient treated with antithyroid drugs. The clonotype was recovered from a female donor with Graves disease. The chain recombines TRBV20-1 with TRBJ1-1; tentatively, D is TRBD1 (5 bases). In nucleotides, the CDR3 is TGCAGTGTCCGTTCGGGGCGGAGGGAAGCTTTCTTT. It encodes CSVRSGRREAFF.